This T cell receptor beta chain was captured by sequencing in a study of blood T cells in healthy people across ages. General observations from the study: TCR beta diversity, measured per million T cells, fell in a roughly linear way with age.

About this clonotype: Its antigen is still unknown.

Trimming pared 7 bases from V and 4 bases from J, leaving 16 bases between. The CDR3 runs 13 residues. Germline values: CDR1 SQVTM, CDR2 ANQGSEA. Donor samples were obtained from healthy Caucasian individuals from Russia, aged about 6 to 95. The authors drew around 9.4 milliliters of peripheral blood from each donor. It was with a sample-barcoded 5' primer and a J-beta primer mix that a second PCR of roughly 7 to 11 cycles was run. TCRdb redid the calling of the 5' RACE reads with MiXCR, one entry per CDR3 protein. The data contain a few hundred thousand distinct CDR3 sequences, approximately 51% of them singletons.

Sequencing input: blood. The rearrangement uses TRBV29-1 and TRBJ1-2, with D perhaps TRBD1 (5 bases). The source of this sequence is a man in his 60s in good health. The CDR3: CSGGARGGYGYTF. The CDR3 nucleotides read TGCAGCGGAGGTGCGCGGGGCGGCTATGGCTACACCTTC.